Reported below is one TCR beta chain. Germline V CDR1 and CDR2: LNHDA, SQIVND (reference sequence). The CDR3 extends over 12 amino acids. With 7 bases removed from V and 2 bases from J, the gap between germline ends came to 8 bases. Repertoires were generated with immunoSEQ multiplex PCR, while TCRdb's copy carries only in-frame clones and drops some. The sample includes around 150,000 clones, roughly 86% of them seen just once. These data are taken from a study of blood T cell repertoires in COVID-19. The overall study: T cells, B-cell-depleted T cells, or PBMCs supplied cDNA or gDNA.

Specimen: peripheral blood. The receptor was derived from a man in his fifties or sixties with active or convalescent COVID-19. The chain is built from TRBV19 and TRBJ1-1, with D perhaps TRBD1 (5 bases). For the CDR3, the DNA is TGTGCCAGTAAGGGGCAAAACACTGAAGCTTTCTTT. This codes for CASKGQNTEAFF.